These 18 T cell receptor beta chains were all obtained from the same sample, sequenced in a study of long-term antiretroviral therapy in people with HIV. Samples were assayed with immunoSEQ v3.0 at survey level. Assay used: immunoSEQ multiplex PCR; TCRdb lists only in-frame clones, some missing. The sample lists fewer than 30,000 clones, approximately 83% occurring once. Source: unsorted PBMCs, taken 0.7 years before starting antiretroviral therapy. Receptors were obtained from a man aged 25 to 45 with HIV.

The CDR3 nucleotides read TGCAGTGCTAGAGATCGGCGGGAGCAGTACTTC. Translating it yields CSARDRREQYF. The chain links TRBV20-1 to TRBJ2-7; no reliable D call. The CDR3 spans 11 residues. CDR1 DFQATT and CDR2 SNEGSKA come from the germline V gene (reference sequence). Trimming took off 0 bases at V and 7 bases at J, with 7 bases between the two ends.

The chain joins TRBV5-1 to TRBJ1-3, with no clear D. V lost 0 bases, J lost 0 bases, and 13 bases lay in between. The germline V gene encodes CDR1 SGHRS and CDR2 YFSETQ. The length of the CDR3 is 17 residues. This chain's CDR3 is CASSLVGSSSSGNTIYF. CDR3 coding DNA: TGCGCCAGCAGCTTGGTCGGGAGCTCTAGCTCTGGAAACACCATATATTTT.

The V gene is TRBV9, the J gene TRBJ2-1; D might be TRBD2 (6 bases). The V gene's germline CDR1 is SGDLS and CDR2 YYNGEE. This CDR3 contains 17 residues. Between the trimmed V and J ends, which lost 0 bases and 4 bases, there was a span of 17 bases. This CDR3 is CASSVDPGEGAYNEQFF. CDR3 nucleotides: TGTGCCAGCAGCGTAGACCCGGGAGAAGGGGCGTACAATGAGCAGTTCTTC.

The rearrangement links TRBV29-1 to TRBJ2-7; D remains unclear. Germline V lookup: CDR1 SQVTM, CDR2 ANQGSEA. The CDR3 runs 11 residues. V was clipped by 4 bases and J by 3 bases, with 7 bases between them. In nucleotides, the CDR3 is TGCAGCGTTGGATGGGGCTACGAGCAGTACTTC. It translates to CSVGWGYEQYF.

This clone has more than one count but fewer than ten. The chain uses TRBV5-5 and TRBJ1-6; D not resolved. The CDR3 contains 14 residues. Trimming left V 0 bases short and J 5 bases short, with 6 bases between. Per the germline V gene, CDR1 is SGHKS and CDR2 is YYEKEE (reference sequence). The CDR3 loop reads CASSLGRHNSPLHF. In DNA, the CDR3 is TGTGCCAGCAGCTTGGGCAGACATAATTCACCCCTCCACTTT.

The chain is built from TRBV6-6 and TRBJ1-1; the D is unclear. The CDR3 is made up of 14 amino acids. V gave up 7 bases and J gave up 1 base, with 13 bases separating them. The V gene's germline CDR1 is MNHNY and CDR2 SVGAGI (reference sequence). The CDR3 spells CASTFGPTNTEAFF. In DNA, the CDR3 is TGTGCCAGCACCTTCGGACCCACGAACACTGAAGCTTTCTTT.

This clone showed up just a few times. This sequence joins TRBV6-6 and TRBJ2-4; 7 positions match TRBD1. The CDR3 extends over 12 amino acids. The junction had 6 bases not matched to a gene; V was cut back by 8 bases and J by 8 bases. Germline V gene sequence: CDR1 MNHNY, CDR2 SVGAGI (reference sequence). CDR3 sequence: CASDATGHIQYF. The CDR3 DNA is TGTGCCAGCGACGCGACAGGGCACATTCAGTACTTC.

The genes are TRBV30 and TRBJ2-2, with TRBD1 as a possible D gene (6 bases). The germline V gene encodes CDR1 GTSNPN and CDR2 SVGIG (reference sequence). The germline V and J ends were trimmed by 3 bases and 3 bases, with 14 bases remaining between them. CDR3 length: 15 amino acids. CDR3 sequence (DNA): TGTGCCTGGAGGAACAGGGTAGGGGACACCGGGGAGCTGTTTTTT. Encoded protein: CAWRNRVGDTGELFF.

This sequence joins TRBV9 and TRBJ1-2; tentative D call: TRBD1 (6 bases). Per germline, CDR1 SGDLS and CDR2 YYNGEE. The CDR3 is 15 amino acids. Trimming removed 0 bases from V and 2 bases from J, with 11 bases in between. The CDR3 spells CASSVAGDGNYGYTF. The CDR3 region has the DNA TGTGCCAGCAGCGTAGCAGGGGATGGGAACTATGGCTACACCTTC.

The CDR3 nucleotides read TGTGCCAGCAGCTTGGGCAGCACACCGAACACCGGGGAGCTGTTTTTT. Encoded protein: CASSLGSTPNTGELFF. This chain uses TRBV5-6 with TRBJ2-2; D remains ambiguous. V lost 0 bases, J lost 0 bases, and 9 bases lay in between. The length of the CDR3 is 16 residues. Germline loops: CDR1 SGHDT, CDR2 YYEEEE.

The CDR3 loop reads CASSGQLEAFF. The CDR3 DNA follows: TGTGCCAGCAGCGGCCAGCTAGAAGCTTTCTTT. The V call is TRBV5-5, the J call TRBJ1-1, with no clear D. V lost 4 bases and J 8 bases, leaving 9 bases between the germline ends. The CDR3 has 11 amino acids. Per germline, CDR1 SGHKS and CDR2 YYEKEE (reference sequence).

This chain links TRBV25-1 with TRBJ2-1; 7 bases are a match to TRBD2. CDR1 MGHDK and CDR2 SYGVNS come from the germline V gene. The CDR3 spans 13 residues. Unmatched junction bases numbered 8, after V lost 5 bases and J lost 10 bases. CDR3 amino acids: CASSSIAGWEQFF. The CDR3 bases are TGTGCCAGCAGTAGTATAGCGGGTTGGGAGCAGTTCTTC. The full variable domain, with the rest looked up from reference TRBV25-1 and TRBJ2-1, is EADIYQTPRYLVIGTGKKITLECSQTMGHDKMYWYQQDPGMELHLIHYSYGVNSTEKGDLSSESTVSRIRTEHFPLTLESARPSHTSQYLCASSSIAGWEQFFGPGTRLTVL.

The chain uses TRBV5-6 and TRBJ1-2; D is possibly TRBD1 (5 bases). The CDR3 is 15 amino acids. The V gene's germline CDR1 is SGHDT and CDR2 YYEEEE. The V and J ends lost 0 bases and 6 bases respectively, with 15 bases between them. In DNA form, the CDR3 reads TGTGCCAGCAGCTTGGCCGATGGACACCCGGATGGCTACACCTTC. Protein product: CASSLADGHPDGYTF.

The V gene is TRBV5-5, the J gene TRBJ2-1, with TRBD2 matching over 8 bases. Germline V gene data show CDR1 as SGHKS and CDR2 as YYEKEE (reference sequence). CDR3 size: 15 residues. The junction had 10 bases not matched to a gene; V was cut back by 4 bases and J by 7 bases. The CDR3 region is CASSPGTSFPNEQFF. In DNA form, the CDR3 reads TGTGCCAGCAGCCCCGGGACTAGTTTTCCTAATGAGCAGTTCTTC.

There are a few counts of this clone. The chain has TRBV5-1 and TRBJ1-6; the match to TRBD1 covers 7 bases. The V gene's germline CDR1 is SGHRS and CDR2 YFSETQ. V was clipped by 4 bases and J by 7 bases; unmatched bases: 11. The CDR3 consists of 16 residues. CDR3 nucleotides: TGCGCCAGCAGCGATTACCGGGACAGACTCAATTCACCCCTCCACTTT. Translated: CASSDYRDRLNSPLHF.

This chain uses TRBV4-1 with TRBJ2-5, with TRBD2 matching over 7 bases. Unmatched junction bases numbered 7, after V lost 1 base and J lost 5 bases. CDR3 length: 15 residues. The germline V gene has CDR1 MGHRA and CDR2 YSYEKL. The CDR3 protein is CASSQVPAGEETQYF. CDR3 DNA sequence: TGCGCCAGCAGCCAAGTTCCCGCGGGGGAGGAGACCCAGTACTTC.

This sequence joins TRBV21-1 and TRBJ2-5. TRBV21-1 represents a pseudogene. The CDR3 contains 16 residues. CDR3 loop: CASSKAQPSARETQYF. The CDR3 region has the DNA TGTGCCAGCAGCAAAGCTCAGCCGTCAGCTCGGGAGACCCAGTACTTC.

A few counts support this clone. This chain links TRBV14 with TRBJ2-3; D assignment may be TRBD1 or TRBD2 (6 bases each). The CDR3 runs 15 residues. The V and J ends lost 2 bases and 5 bases respectively, with 14 bases between them. The V gene's germline CDR1 is SGHDN and CDR2 FVKESK. The CDR3 region is CASSQSRRDIDTQYF. DNA of the CDR3: TGTGCCAGCAGCCAATCCCGGAGGGACATAGATACGCAGTATTTT.